The present T cell receptor beta chain was sequenced within a study of shared clonotypes between healthy human individuals. Naive-designated CD8 cells lacked CD45RO, were positively enriched for CCR7, and omitted terminally differentiated effector memory CD45RA+ cells. Assay used: immunoSEQ multiplex PCR; TCRdb lists only in-frame clones, some missing. The sample contains about 2.2 million clones, around 95% of which appear only once. The study, taken as a whole, reports: In contrast to clonotypes shared by all four donors, non-shared clonotypes had lower generation probabilities.

Concerning this clone itself: Its matching antigen is unknown.

Germline V CDR1 and CDR2: SGHRS, YFSETQ. CDR3 size: 15 residues. The germline V and J ends were trimmed by 4 bases and 1 base, with 15 bases remaining between them. V usage is TRBV5-1 and J usage is TRBJ2-7, with D tentatively TRBD2 (5 bases). Material for sequencing was naive CD8+ T cells from PBMCs. This receptor was identified in a man younger than 30 in good health. Some clones in this sample may be carry-over from other donors' samples. DNA for the CDR3: TGCGCCAGCAGCGCCGAAGGCGGGTGGTCCTACGAGCAGTACTTC. This gives the protein CASSAEGGWSYEQYF.